This is a list of T cell receptor beta chains from one sample in a study of beta chain features in type 1 diabetes. Using immunoSEQ multiplex PCR, the repertoire was profiled, and TCRdb retains in-frame clones only, with some absent. The table records 150,000 to 200,000 clones, around 7.8% of them present only once. The sample taken for sequencing was central memory CD4+ T cells from blood. Receptor source: a woman in her forties with type 1 diabetes. Both conserved end residues are part of each CDR3. The D gene is left open where the match is weak. Clone size is shown for a subset of rows, as once, few, many or a class of expanded clone.

cdr3_length clone_size j_call d_call v_call cdr3_nt cdr3_aa
18 few TRBJ2-1 TRBD2 TRBV27 TGTGCCAGCAGTTTATTTGCTAGCGGGAGCGGCCCGTACAATGAGCAGTTCTTC CASSLFASGSGPYNEQFF
15 NA TRBJ2-5 NA TRBV30 TGTGCTTCCAGTCGTGGGGAGGCTAGAGGAGAGACCCAGTACTTC CASSRGEARGETQYF
15 NA TRBJ2-2 TRBD2 TRBV4-1 TGCGCCAGCAGAGATAGCGGGACTAACACCGGGGAGCTGTTTTTT CASRDSGTNTGELFF
12 few TRBJ2-3 NA TRBV30 TGTGCCTGGAGTGTACTCTTGGATACGCAGTATTTT CAWSVLLDTQYF
14 NA TRBJ1-5 NA TRBV19 TGTGCCAGTAGTGGGAGGAATAGCAATCAGCCCCAGCATTTT CASSGRNSNQPQHF
14 NA TRBJ1-2 NA TRBV19 TGTGCCAGTAGTTATAGTGGGCGAGGAGGTGACTACACCTTC CASSYSGRGGDYTF
14 NA TRBJ1-6 TRBD1 TRBV6-5 TGTGCCAGCAGTTCCGGACAGGGCTGGTCACCCCTCCACTTT CASSSGQGWSPLHF
15 few TRBJ2-2 NA TRBV5-1 TGCGCCAGCAGCTCCCATACAGGGAGTGGCGGGGAGCTGTTTTTT CASSSHTGSGGELFF
14 NA TRBJ2-1 TRBD2 TRBV27 TGTGCCAGCTCGGGACTAGAGCTATACAATGAGCAGTTCTTC CASSGLELYNEQFF
14 once TRBJ1-1 NA TRBV6-5 TGTGCCAGCAGTTACTCTGAGGAATGGGCTGAAGCTTTCTTT CASSYSEEWAEAFF
16 NA TRBJ2-1 TRBD1 TRBV28 TGTGCCAGCAGTCGCAGGGCCGGGACAGCAATCAATGAGCAGTTCTTC CASSRRAGTAINEQFF
15 few TRBJ1-2 TRBD1 TRBV9 TGTGCCAGCAGCTCCTCGACAGGGGGCGGCGGTGGCTACACCTTC CASSSSTGGGGGYTF
16 few TRBJ1-3 NA TRBV18 TGTGCCAGCTCACCACTTGAACTTCGGTCTGGAAACACCATATATTTT CASSPLELRSGNTIYF
11 NA TRBJ2-1 TRBD1 TRBV6-5 TGTGCCAGCAGTCACGACAGGGCGCAGTTCTTC CASSHDRAQFF
15 NA TRBJ2-7 TRBD1 TRBV5-1 TGCGCCAGCAGCTCTCTACAGGGGGCGTCCCACGAGCAGTACTTC CASSSLQGASHEQYF
16 NA TRBJ1-6 TRBD1 TRBV7-9 TGTGCCAGCAGCCCGCGACAGGGAAATGTGAATTCACCCCTCCACTTT CASSPRQGNVNSPLHF